This passage covers 25 T cell receptor beta chains from one sample sequenced in a study of beta chain features in type 1 diabetes. Every isolated RNA sample was fully reverse transcribed, so sequencing captured expressed TCRB transcripts. The table came from immunoSEQ multiplex PCR; TCRdb's copy has only in-frame clones and leaves some out. This table has more than 550,000 clones, over 12% appearing once. Overall study findings and caveats: In every one of the four CD4+ subsets, TCRB CDR3s were moderately but significantly shorter in Type 1 diabetes patients.

These TCRs' antigens remain unknown. Sample: naive CD4+ T cells from blood. Source of these receptors: a man aged 18 to 30 with type 1 diabetes.

Only a few counts were recorded for this clone. The CDR3 here is CARTGGASQETQYF. DNA of the CDR3: TGTGCTCGAACCGGGGGGGCCAGTCAAGAGACCCAGTACTTC. The chain has TRBV30 and TRBJ2-5; 8 nucleotides line up with TRBD2. Germline CDR1 GTSNPN, CDR2 SVGIG (reference sequence). CDR3 length equals 14 residues.

The chain joins TRBV29-1 to TRBJ2-5, with D maybe TRBD1 (5 bases). V was trimmed by 7 bases and J by 2 bases, leaving 11 bases between them. CDR1 and CDR2 (germline): SQVTM, ANQGSEA. This CDR3 is 12 amino acids long. CDR3: CSAGNLQETQYF. In nucleotides, the CDR3 is TGCAGCGCAGGGAATTTACAAGAGACCCAGTACTTC.

This sequence joins TRBV2 and TRBJ1-4, with TRBD1 as a possible D gene (6 bases). This CDR3 region has 13 residues. The germline V gene encodes CDR1 SNHLY and CDR2 FYNNEI. V dropped 8 bases and J dropped 8 bases, with 15 bases sitting between them. In DNA form, the CDR3 reads TGTGCCAGCTCGAGGGGGGCAGGGGAAAAACTGTTTTTT. Its translation: CASSRGAGEKLFF.

The CDR3 nucleotides read TGTGCCAGTAGTTCACCAGGGGGAACTGAAAAACTGTTTTTT. Protein product: CASSSPGGTEKLFF. This chain joins TRBV19 and TRBJ1-4, with 7 bases aligning to TRBD1. Germline V gene sequence: CDR1 LNHDA, CDR2 SQIVND (reference sequence). The CDR3 covers 14 residues. V lost 5 bases and J lost 7; bases outside the gene matches: 7.

This clone was seen a few times. The chain recombines TRBV29-1 with TRBJ2-7; 9 positions match TRBD1. The CDR3 length is 13 residues. The J segment lost 3 bases and the V segment lost 5 bases, leaving 5 bases of the junction unmatched. The germline V gene encodes CDR1 SQVTM and CDR2 ANQGSEA. Written as DNA, the CDR3 is TGCAGCGTTATTACAGGGGGCGGCTACGAGCAGTACTTC. The encoded protein is CSVITGGGYEQYF.

The rearrangement uses TRBV30 and TRBJ1-5; tentatively, D is TRBD1 (6 bases). Germline CDR1 GTSNPN, CDR2 SVGIG (reference sequence). Trimming pared 3 bases from V and 1 base from J, leaving 13 bases between. The CDR3 runs 15 residues. CDR3 residues: CAWSFNRASNQPQHF. The CDR3 region has the DNA TGTGCCTGGAGCTTCAACAGGGCCAGCAATCAGCCCCAGCATTTT.

V gene TRBV19 combines with J gene TRBJ2-5; 9 bases match TRBD1. The germline V gene has CDR1 LNHDA and CDR2 SQIVND (reference sequence). The CDR3 has 15 residues. The J segment lost 4 bases and the V segment lost 4 bases, leaving 7 bases of the junction unmatched. CDR3 in DNA: TGTGCCAGTAGTACAGGGGACAGGGTTGCAGAGACCCAGTACTTC. Encoded protein: CASSTGDRVAETQYF.

The gene calls are TRBV7-2 and TRBJ1-1; D is undetermined. Trimming took 2 bases from V and 1 from J, leaving 8 bases between them. The CDR3 sequence is 14 residues long. Germline assignment: CDR1 SGHTA and CDR2 FQGNSA. The CDR3 bases are TGTGCCAGCAGCTTATCGGATGGGAACACTGAAGCTTTCTTT. Translated, it gives CASSLSDGNTEAFF.

CDR3 sequence reads: CSVDQQRGRPKLTDTQYF. The CDR3 region has the DNA TGCAGCGTTGATCAGCAGCGGGGGAGGCCAAAGTTAACAGATACGCAGTATTTT. J is TRBJ2-3 and V is TRBV29-1, with 8 bases lining up with TRBD2. The CDR3 extends over 18 amino acids. Looked up from germline, CDR1 is SQVTM and CDR2 is ANQGSEA. J lost 3 bases, V lost 3 bases, and 17 bases had no gene match.

In this sample, this clone turned up a few times. V usage is TRBV27 and J usage is TRBJ2-1; weak D call: TRBD2 (6 bases). Germline-derived CDR1 and CDR2 are MNHEY and SMNVEV (reference sequence). V lost 1 base to trimming and J lost 1 base, with 8 bases between them. This CDR3 comprises 15 residues. The DNA of the CDR3 is TGTGCCAGCAGTTTATTTAGCGGTTCCTACAATGAGCAGTTCTTC. Residues: CASSLFSGSYNEQFF.

The CDR3 loop reads CASSALSTDTQYF. CDR3 DNA sequence: TGTGCCAGCAGTGCCCTTAGCACAGATACGCAGTATTTT. J is TRBJ2-3 and V is TRBV6-5, with D hard to call. V was shortened by 5 bases and J by 0 bases, with 6 bases between the two germline ends. The V gene's germline CDR1 is MNHEY and CDR2 SVGAGI. The CDR3 spans 13 residues.

The chain recombines TRBV28 with TRBJ1-1; D unresolved. V was pared by 3 bases and J by 8 bases, with 7 bases between. This CDR3 is built from 11 residues. Germline CDR1 MDHEN, CDR2 SYDVKM. The CDR3 loop is CASSLTKEAFF. The CDR3 DNA sequence: TGTGCCAGCAGTTTGACCAAGGAAGCTTTCTTT.

The chain carries TRBV6-6 and TRBJ1-2, with TRBD1 identical over 9 bases. Per the germline V gene, CDR1 is MNHNY and CDR2 is SVGAGI (reference sequence). Unmatched junction bases numbered 9, after V lost 6 bases and J lost 7 bases. The CDR3 covers 14 residues. The CDR3 loop is CASRPTGGIGGYTF. The CDR3 bases are TGTGCCAGCAGGCCCACAGGGGGCATAGGTGGCTACACCTTC.

For the CDR3, the DNA is TGTGCCAGCAGACTGCGGGGGAACACTGAAGCTTTCTTT. Its protein is CASRLRGNTEAFF. This rearrangement joins TRBV5-6 to TRBJ1-1; the D is unclear. The V end lost 5 bases, the J end lost 1 base, and 9 bases lay between the germline ends. CDR3 length: 13 amino acids. Germline-derived CDR1 and CDR2 are SGHDT and YYEEEE.

This clone was observed a handful of times. This specimen includes other DNA sequences encoding the same CDR3. This sequence joins TRBV30 and TRBJ1-6, with no clear D. Germline values: CDR1 GTSNPN, CDR2 SVGIG (reference sequence). The CDR3 consists of 11 residues. The V end was cut by 0 bases, the J end by 10 bases, with 4 bases between. CDR3: CAWSVSSPLHF. CDR3 DNA: TGTGCCTGGAGTGTTTCGTCACCCCTCCACTTT.

The chain employs TRBV4-2 and TRBJ2-2; no clear D. The CDR3 consists of 11 residues. Germline values: CDR1 LGHNA, CDR2 YNFKEQ. The V gene lost 2 bases and the J gene lost 6 bases, with 1 base spanning the gap. The DNA for the CDR3 is TGTGCCAGCAGCCAATCCGGGGAGCTGTTTTTT. Its translation: CASSQSGELFF.

This clone was seen a few times. The chain couples TRBV29-1 to TRBJ2-2; perhaps TRBD2 as D (6 bases). CDR1 SQVTM and CDR2 ANQGSEA come from the germline V gene. V lost 6 bases to trimming and J lost 1 base, with 12 bases between them. The CDR3 has 14 residues. The CDR3, as DNA: TGCAGCGTCCCCGGGGGATTGAACACCGGGGAGCTGTTTTTT. It translates to CSVPGGLNTGELFF.

The chain combines TRBV4-2 with TRBJ2-1, with D unresolved. The length of the CDR3 is 11 residues. The V end lost 9 bases, the J end lost 8 bases, and 11 bases lay between the germline ends. Germline assignment: CDR1 LGHNA and CDR2 YNFKEQ. For the CDR3, the DNA is TGTGCCAGTATGTTGGGCGATGAGCAGTTCTTC. Its protein is CASMLGDEQFF.

This chain connects TRBV25-1 to TRBJ1-6, with D unclear. Germline V gene lookup returns CDR1 MGHDK and CDR2 SYGVNS. With 3 bases removed from V and 14 bases from J, the gap between germline ends came to 14 bases. The CDR3 spans 13 residues. CDR3 sequence (DNA): TGTGCCAGCAGTGAGCTTACGAGGAAAACCCTCCACTTT. It translates to CASSELTRKTLHF.

This chain joins TRBV6-5 and TRBJ2-3; 7 bases agree with TRBD1. The trim removed 6 bases at V and 1 base at J, leaving 4 bases unmatched. CDR3 size: 14 residues. Per the germline V gene, CDR1 is MNHEY and CDR2 is SVGAGI. CDR3 bases: TGTGCCAGCAGACCGGGACAGCGCACAGATACGCAGTATTTT. Residues: CASRPGQRTDTQYF.

The V gene is TRBV29-1, the J gene TRBJ2-1; D is possibly TRBD2 (5 bases). V lost 1 base and J 8 bases, leaving 6 bases between the germline ends. Germline-derived CDR1 and CDR2 are SQVTM and ANQGSEA. The CDR3 extends over 11 amino acids. The CDR3 is CSVEVEDEQFF. CDR3 in DNA: TGCAGCGTTGAAGTGGAGGATGAGCAGTTCTTC.

This clone came up a few times. This chain connects TRBV7-2 to TRBJ2-1; TRBD1 agrees at 7 bases. The CDR3 sequence is 14 residues long. J gave up 6 bases and V 4 bases, and 6 bases lay outside the gene matches. Germline loops: CDR1 SGHTA, CDR2 FQGNSA. The CDR3 loop reads CASSSRTGVNEQFF. The CDR3 nucleotides read TGTGCCAGCAGCTCCCGTACAGGGGTCAATGAGCAGTTCTTC. Filled out from reference TRBV7-2 and TRBJ2-1, the complete variable domain reads GAGVSQSPSNKVTEKGKDVELRCDPISGHTALYWYRQSLGQGLEFLIYFQGNSAPDKSGLPSDRFSAERTGGSVSTLTIQRTQQEDSAVYLCASSSRTGVNEQFFGPGTRLTVL.

The chain joins TRBV5-1 to TRBJ2-1; 7 bases map to TRBD2. Per germline, CDR1 SGHRS and CDR2 YFSETQ. This CDR3 is built from 16 residues. Trimming took 5 bases from V and 0 from J; bases not matched to a gene: 8. The CDR3 region has the DNA TGCGCCAGCAGAGTTCTAGCGGAGCTCTCCTACAATGAGCAGTTCTTC. Protein product: CASRVLAELSYNEQFF. Full variable domain (missing parts from reference TRBV5-1 and TRBJ2-1): KAGVTQTPRYLIKTRGQQVTLSCSPISGHRSVSWYQQTPGQGLQFLFEYFSETQRNKGNFPGRFSGRQFSNSRSEMNVSTLELGDSALYLCASRVLAELSYNEQFFGPGTRLTVL.

This clone showed up just a few times. The chain links TRBV28 to TRBJ1-2; no reliable D call. Between the trimmed V and J ends, which lost 1 base and 4 bases, there was a span of 10 bases. The germline CDR1 and CDR2 sequences are MDHEN and SYDVKM. This CDR3 region has 14 residues. This chain's CDR3 is CASSLSAGVYGYTF. In DNA form, the CDR3 reads TGTGCCAGCAGTTTATCAGCAGGAGTCTATGGCTACACCTTC.

J is TRBJ2-5 and V is TRBV19; D could derive from TRBD1 or TRBD2 (5 bases each). Germline CDR1 is LNHDA and CDR2 is SQIVND (reference sequence). This CDR3 is built from 17 residues. V was pared by 2 bases and J by 6 bases, with 22 bases between. The CDR3 nucleotides read TGTGCCAGTAGTATACCTCCGGGACGTTCCTCGAAGAAGACCCAGTACTTC. This codes for CASSIPPGRSSKKTQYF.